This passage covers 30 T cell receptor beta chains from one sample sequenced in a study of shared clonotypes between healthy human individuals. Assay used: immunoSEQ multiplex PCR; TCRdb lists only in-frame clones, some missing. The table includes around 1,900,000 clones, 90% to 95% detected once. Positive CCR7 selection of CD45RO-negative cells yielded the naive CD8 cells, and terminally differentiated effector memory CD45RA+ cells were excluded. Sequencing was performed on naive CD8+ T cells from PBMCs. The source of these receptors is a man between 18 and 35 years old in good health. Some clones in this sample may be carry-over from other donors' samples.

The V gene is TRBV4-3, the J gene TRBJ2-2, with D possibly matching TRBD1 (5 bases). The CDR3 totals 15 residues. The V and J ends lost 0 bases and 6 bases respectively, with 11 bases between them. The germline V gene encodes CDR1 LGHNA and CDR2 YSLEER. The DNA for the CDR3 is TGCGCCAGCAGCCAAGATCAGGGATCGCCCGGGGAGCTGTTTTTT. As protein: CASSQDQGSPGELFF.

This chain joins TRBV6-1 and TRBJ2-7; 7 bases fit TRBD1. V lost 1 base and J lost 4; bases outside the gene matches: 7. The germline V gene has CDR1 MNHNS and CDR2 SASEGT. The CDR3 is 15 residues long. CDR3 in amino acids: CASSEGYRGQYEQYF. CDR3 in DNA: TGTGCCAGCAGTGAAGGATACAGGGGACAATACGAGCAGTACTTC.

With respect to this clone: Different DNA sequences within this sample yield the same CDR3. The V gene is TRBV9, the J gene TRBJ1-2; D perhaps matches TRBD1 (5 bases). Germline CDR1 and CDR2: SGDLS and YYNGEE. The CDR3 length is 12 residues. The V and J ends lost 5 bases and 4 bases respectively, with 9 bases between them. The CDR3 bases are TGTGCCAGCAGTTCGGGGGTCTATGGCTACACCTTC. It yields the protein CASSSGVYGYTF.

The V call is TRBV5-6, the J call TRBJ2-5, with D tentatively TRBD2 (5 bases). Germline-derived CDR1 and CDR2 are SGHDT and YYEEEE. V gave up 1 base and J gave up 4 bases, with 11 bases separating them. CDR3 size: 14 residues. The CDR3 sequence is CASSLLWETETQYF. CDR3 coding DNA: TGTGCCAGCAGCTTGCTTTGGGAGACAGAGACCCAGTACTTC.

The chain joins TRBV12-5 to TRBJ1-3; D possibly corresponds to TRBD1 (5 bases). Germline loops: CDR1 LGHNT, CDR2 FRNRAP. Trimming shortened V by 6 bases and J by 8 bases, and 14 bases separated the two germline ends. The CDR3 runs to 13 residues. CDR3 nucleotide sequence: TGTGCTAGTGGCCCGGACGGAGGGGACACCATATATTTT. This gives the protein CASGPDGGDTIYF.

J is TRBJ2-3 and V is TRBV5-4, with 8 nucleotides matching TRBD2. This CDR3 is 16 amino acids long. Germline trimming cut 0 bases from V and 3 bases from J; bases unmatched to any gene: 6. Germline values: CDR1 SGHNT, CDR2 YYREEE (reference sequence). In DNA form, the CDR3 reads TGTGCCAGCAGCTTGGTGACTAGCGCGATAACAGATACGCAGTATTTT. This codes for CASSLVTSAITDTQYF.

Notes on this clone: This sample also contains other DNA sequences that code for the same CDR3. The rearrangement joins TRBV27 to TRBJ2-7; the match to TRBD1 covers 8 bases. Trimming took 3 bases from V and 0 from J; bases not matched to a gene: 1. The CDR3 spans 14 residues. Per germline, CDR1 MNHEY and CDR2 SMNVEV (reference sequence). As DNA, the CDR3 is TGTGCCAGCAGTTTCGGGACAGGCTCCTACGAGCAGTACTTC. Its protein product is CASSFGTGSYEQYF.

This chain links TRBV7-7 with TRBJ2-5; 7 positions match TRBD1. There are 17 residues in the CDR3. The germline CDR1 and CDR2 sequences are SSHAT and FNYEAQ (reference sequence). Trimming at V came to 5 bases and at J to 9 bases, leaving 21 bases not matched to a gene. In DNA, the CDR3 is TGTGCCAGCAGCCCGAACCCCGGGACAGAGACCCTCTGGGCCCAGTACTTC. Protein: CASSPNPGTETLWAQYF.

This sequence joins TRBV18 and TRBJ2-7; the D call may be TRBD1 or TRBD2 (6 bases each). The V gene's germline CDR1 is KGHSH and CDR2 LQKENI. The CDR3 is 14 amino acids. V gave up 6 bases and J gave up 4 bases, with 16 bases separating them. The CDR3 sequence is CASSEEGGGYEQYF. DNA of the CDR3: TGTGCCAGCTCCGAGGAGGGGGGCGGATACGAGCAGTACTTC.

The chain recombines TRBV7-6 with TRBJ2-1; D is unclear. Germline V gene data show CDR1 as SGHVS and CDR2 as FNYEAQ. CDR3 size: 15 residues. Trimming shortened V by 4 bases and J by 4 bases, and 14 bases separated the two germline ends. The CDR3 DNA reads TGTGCCAGCAGCTCCACCGCGCTAACTTACAATGAGCAGTTCTTC. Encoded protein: CASSSTALTYNEQFF. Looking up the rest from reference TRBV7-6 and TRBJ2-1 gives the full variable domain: GAGVSQSPRYKVTKRGQDVALRCDPISGHVSLYWYRQALGQGPEFLTYFNYEAQQDKSGLPNDRFSAERPEGSISTLTIQRTEQRDSAMYRCASSSTALTYNEQFFGPGTRLTVL.

CDR3 loop: CASRPQIHRGTYEQYF. In DNA form, the CDR3 reads TGCGCCAGCAGGCCCCAGATCCACAGGGGAACCTACGAGCAGTACTTC. The gene calls are TRBV4-1 and TRBJ2-7; 7 nucleotides align to TRBD1. V trimming: 6 bases; J trimming: 2 bases; junction bases outside the gene matches: 13. Germline V gene data show CDR1 as MGHRA and CDR2 as YSYEKL. The CDR3 runs to 16 residues.

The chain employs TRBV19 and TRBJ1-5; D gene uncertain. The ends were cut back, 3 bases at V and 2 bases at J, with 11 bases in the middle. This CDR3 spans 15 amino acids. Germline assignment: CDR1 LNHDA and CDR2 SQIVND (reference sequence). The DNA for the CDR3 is TGTGCCAGTAGTATTCCGGGTATCGGCAATCAGCCCCAGCATTTT. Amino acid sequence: CASSIPGIGNQPQHF.

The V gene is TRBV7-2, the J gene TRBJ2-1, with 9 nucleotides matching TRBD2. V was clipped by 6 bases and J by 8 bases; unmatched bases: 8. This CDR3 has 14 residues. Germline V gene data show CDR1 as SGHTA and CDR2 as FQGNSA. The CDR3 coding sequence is TGTGCCAGCAGTTACGTATTAGCGGGAGATGAGCAGTTCTTC. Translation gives CASSYVLAGDEQFF.

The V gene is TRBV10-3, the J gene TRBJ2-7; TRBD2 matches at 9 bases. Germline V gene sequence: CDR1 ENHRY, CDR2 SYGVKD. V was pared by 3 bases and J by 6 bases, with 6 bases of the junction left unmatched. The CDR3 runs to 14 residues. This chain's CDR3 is CAISEPGLAAEQYF. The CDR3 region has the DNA TGTGCCATCAGTGAACCGGGACTAGCTGCCGAGCAGTACTTC.

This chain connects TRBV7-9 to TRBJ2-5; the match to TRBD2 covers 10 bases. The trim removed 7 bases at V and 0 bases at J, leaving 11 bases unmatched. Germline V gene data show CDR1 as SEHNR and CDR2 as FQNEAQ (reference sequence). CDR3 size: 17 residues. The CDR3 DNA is TGTGCCAGCACCCTATCGGCTAGCGGGAGAAACCAAGAGACCCAGTACTTC. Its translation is CASTLSASGRNQETQYF.

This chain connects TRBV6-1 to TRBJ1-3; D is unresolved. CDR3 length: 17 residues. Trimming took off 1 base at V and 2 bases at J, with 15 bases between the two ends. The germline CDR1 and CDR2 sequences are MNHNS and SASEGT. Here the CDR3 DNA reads TGTGCCAGCAGTGAAGTCTCCATCTACTTTGCTGGAAACACCATATATTTT. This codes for CASSEVSIYFAGNTIYF.

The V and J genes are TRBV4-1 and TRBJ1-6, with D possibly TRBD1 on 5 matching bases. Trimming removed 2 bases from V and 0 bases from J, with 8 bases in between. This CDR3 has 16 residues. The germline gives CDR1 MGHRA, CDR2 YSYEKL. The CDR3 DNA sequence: TGCGCCAGCAGCCAAACAGACAGCTCCTATAATTCACCCCTCCACTTT. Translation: CASSQTDSSYNSPLHF.

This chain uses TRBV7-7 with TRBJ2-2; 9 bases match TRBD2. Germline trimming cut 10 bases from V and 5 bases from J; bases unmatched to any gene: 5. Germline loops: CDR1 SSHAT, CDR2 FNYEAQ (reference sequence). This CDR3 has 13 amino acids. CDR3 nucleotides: TGTGCCATCCTTCTAGCGGGAACCGGGGAGCTGTTTTTT. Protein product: CAILLAGTGELFF.

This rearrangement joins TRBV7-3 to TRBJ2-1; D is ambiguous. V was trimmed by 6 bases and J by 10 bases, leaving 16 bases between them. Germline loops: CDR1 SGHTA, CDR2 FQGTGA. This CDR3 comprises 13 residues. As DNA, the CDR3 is TGTGCCAGCAGTGCGACTTGGTTTGAGGAGCAGTTCTTC. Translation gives CASSATWFEEQFF.

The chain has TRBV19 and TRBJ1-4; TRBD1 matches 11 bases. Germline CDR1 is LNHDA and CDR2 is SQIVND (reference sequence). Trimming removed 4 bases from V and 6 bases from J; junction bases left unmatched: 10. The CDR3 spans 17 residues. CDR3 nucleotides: TGTGCCAGTAGTACTTTCACCCGGGACAGGGGGGATGAAAAACTGTTTTTT. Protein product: CASSTFTRDRGDEKLFF.

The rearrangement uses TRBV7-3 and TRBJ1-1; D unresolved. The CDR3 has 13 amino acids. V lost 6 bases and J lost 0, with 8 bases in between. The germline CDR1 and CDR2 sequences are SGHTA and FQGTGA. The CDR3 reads CASRPDMNTEAFF. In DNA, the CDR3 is TGTGCCAGCAGACCAGATATGAACACTGAAGCTTTCTTT.

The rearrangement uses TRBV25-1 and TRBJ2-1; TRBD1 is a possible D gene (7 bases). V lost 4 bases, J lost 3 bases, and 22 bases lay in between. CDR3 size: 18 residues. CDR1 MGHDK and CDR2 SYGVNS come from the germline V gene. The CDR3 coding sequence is TGTGCCAGCAGTGTCTCAGGGGGGACCCGCAATCACTACAATGAGCAGTTCTTC. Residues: CASSVSGGTRNHYNEQFF.

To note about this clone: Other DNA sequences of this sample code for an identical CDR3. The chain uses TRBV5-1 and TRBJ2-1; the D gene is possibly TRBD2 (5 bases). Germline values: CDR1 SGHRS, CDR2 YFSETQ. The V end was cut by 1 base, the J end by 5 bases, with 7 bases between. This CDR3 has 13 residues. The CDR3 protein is CASSLWGDNEQFF. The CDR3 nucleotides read TGCGCCAGCAGCTTGTGGGGAGACAATGAGCAGTTCTTC. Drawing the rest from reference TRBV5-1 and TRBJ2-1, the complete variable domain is KAGVTQTPRYLIKTRGQQVTLSCSPISGHRSVSWYQQTPGQGLQFLFEYFSETQRNKGNFPGRFSGRQFSNSRSEMNVSTLELGDSALYLCASSLWGDNEQFFGPGTRLTVL.

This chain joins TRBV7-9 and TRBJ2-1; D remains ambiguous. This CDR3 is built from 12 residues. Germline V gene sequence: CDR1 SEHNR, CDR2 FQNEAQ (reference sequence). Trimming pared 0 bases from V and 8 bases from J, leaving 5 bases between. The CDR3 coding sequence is TGTGCCAGCAGCTTAGCGTGGTATGAGCAGTTCTTC. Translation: CASSLAWYEQFF. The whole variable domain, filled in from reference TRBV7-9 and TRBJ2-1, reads DTGVSQNPRHKITKRGQNVTFRCDPISEHNRLYWYRQTLGQGPEFLTYFQNEAQLEKSRLLSDRFSAERPKGSFSTLEIQRTEQGDSAMYLCASSLAWYEQFFGPGTRLTVL.

CDR3 sequence (DNA): TGTGCCAGCAGAAGAAGGATAAAAACGTGGGATGAGCAGTTCTTC. Its protein product is CASRRRIKTWDEQFF. The gene calls are TRBV28 and TRBJ2-1; D call uncertain. Looked up from germline, CDR1 is MDHEN and CDR2 is SYDVKM. The CDR3 has 15 amino acids. Trimming took 6 bases from V and 8 from J, leaving 20 bases between them.

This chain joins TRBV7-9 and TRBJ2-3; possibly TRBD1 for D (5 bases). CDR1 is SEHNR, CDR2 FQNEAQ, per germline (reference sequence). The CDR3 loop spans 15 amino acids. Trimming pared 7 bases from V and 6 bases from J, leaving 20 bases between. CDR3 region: CASTLGASQADTQYF. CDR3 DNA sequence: TGTGCCAGCACCCTTGGGGCTAGTCAAGCGGATACGCAGTATTTT.

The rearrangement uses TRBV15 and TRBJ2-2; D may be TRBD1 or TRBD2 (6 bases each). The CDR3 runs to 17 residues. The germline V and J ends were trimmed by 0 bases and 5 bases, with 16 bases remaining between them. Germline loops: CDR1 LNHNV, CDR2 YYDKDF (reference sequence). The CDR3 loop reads CATSRDLTGGATGELFF. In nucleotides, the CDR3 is TGTGCCACCAGCAGAGATCTGACCGGGGGCGCAACCGGGGAGCTGTTTTTT.

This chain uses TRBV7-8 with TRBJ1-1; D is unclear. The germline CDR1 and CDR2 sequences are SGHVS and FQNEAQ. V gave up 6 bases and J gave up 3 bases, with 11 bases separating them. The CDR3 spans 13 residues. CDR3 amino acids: CASSFATDTEAFF. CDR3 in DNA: TGTGCCAGCAGTTTCGCGACTGACACTGAAGCTTTCTTT.

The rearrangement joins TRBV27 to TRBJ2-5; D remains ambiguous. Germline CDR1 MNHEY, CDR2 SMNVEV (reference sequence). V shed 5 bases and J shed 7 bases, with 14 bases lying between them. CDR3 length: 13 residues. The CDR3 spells CASSLVASGTQYF. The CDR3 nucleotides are TGTGCCAGCAGTCTAGTGGCGTCCGGGACCCAGTACTTC.

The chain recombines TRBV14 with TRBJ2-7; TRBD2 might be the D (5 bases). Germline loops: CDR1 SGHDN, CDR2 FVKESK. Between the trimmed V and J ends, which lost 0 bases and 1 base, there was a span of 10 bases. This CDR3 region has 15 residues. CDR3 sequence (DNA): TGTGCCAGCAGCCAAGATGACGGGGATTCCTACGAGCAGTACTTC. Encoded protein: CASSQDDGDSYEQYF.